This is a list of T cell receptor beta chains from one sample in a study of neurological immune-mediated disorders. TCRdb itself ran the 5' RACE reads through MiXCR, one entry per CDR3 protein. The sample carries roughly 62,000 distinct CDR3 sequences, about an eighth recorded once. Material for sequencing was PBMCs. The receptors here all came from a man aged 55 to 70 in good health. Both conserved end residues are part of each CDR3. D genes are given only for firm matches. The size entry is marked missing in some rows and otherwise reads once, few, many or a size class.

CDR3 length | J gene | D gene | clone size | V gene | CDR3 protein | CDR3 DNA
14 | TRBJ1-3 | - | many | TRBV20-1 | CSAPAEAPGNTIYF | TGCAGTGCCCCAGCGGAAGCTCCAGGAAACACCATATATTTT
16 | TRBJ2-1 | - | many | TRBV6-2/TRBV6-3 | CASSAEFGSPYNEQFF | TGTGCCAGCAGTGCCGAATTCGGGTCCCCCTACAATGAGCAGTTCTTC
12 | TRBJ1-1 | TRBD1 | many | TRBV2 | CASSTQGAEAFF | TGTGCCAGCAGTACCCAGGGGGCGGAAGCTTTCTTT
14 | TRBJ2-3 | - | many | TRBV20-1 | CSAGGGASTDTQYF | TGCAGTGCCGGTGGCGGGGCTAGCACAGATACGCAGTATTTT
17 | TRBJ2-5 | - | - | TRBV6-2/TRBV6-3 | CASSYPYGGQPQETQYF | TGTGCCAGCAGTTACCCTTACGGGGGGCAACCCCAAGAGACCCAGTACTTC
12 | TRBJ1-1 | - | medium-sized | TRBV20-1 | CSASYRGGKAFF | TGCAGTGCTAGCTATCGGGGGGGGAAAGCTTTCTTT
22 | TRBJ1-3 | TRBD1 | - | TRBV4-2 | CASSQVPKGGTGETLAGNTIYF | TGTGCCAGCAGCCAAGTCCCGAAGGGGGGGACAGGGGAAACATTGGCCGGAAACACCATATATTTT
15 | TRBJ2-7 | - | many | TRBV21-1 | CASSKGPSWSYEQYF | TGTGCCAGCAGCAAGGGGCCTAGTTGGTCCTACGAGCAGTACTTC
15 | TRBJ2-2 | TRBD2 | many | TRBV29-1 | CSVRPGGGGTGELFF | TGCAGCGTCCGCCCGGGAGGGGGTGGCACCGGGGAGCTGTTTTTT
17 | TRBJ2-5 | - | many | TRBV15 | CATSRDGGRGLGETQYF | TGTGCCACCAGCAGAGATGGGGGAAGGGGCCTAGGAGAGACCCAGTACTTC
11 | TRBJ1-2 | TRBD1 | many | TRBV29-1 | CSAETGNGYTF | TGCAGCGCTGAGACAGGGAACGGCTACACCTTC
12 | TRBJ2-7 | - | many | TRBV7-9 | CASTWPTGEQYF | TGTGCCAGCACATGGCCAACGGGGGAGCAGTACTTC
13 | TRBJ1-2 | - | many | TRBV6-1 | CASSATQNYGYTF | TGTGCCAGCAGCGCAACACAGAACTATGGCTACACCTTC
12 | TRBJ2-5 | - | many | TRBV29-1 | CSVVWGGETQYF | TGCAGCGTTGTCTGGGGCGGGGAGACCCAGTACTTC
10 | TRBJ2-1 | - | many | TRBV4-2 | CASSLHRGFF | TGTGCCAGCAGCCTCCACCGGGGCTTCTTC
12 | TRBJ1-1 | - | many | TRBV28 | CASSFLLREAFF | TGTGCCAGCAGTTTTCTTCTAAGGGAGGCTTTCTTT
15 | TRBJ2-5 | TRBD2 | many | TRBV4-2 | CASSPSGANQETQYF | TGTGCCAGCAGCCCTAGCGGGGCGAACCAAGAGACCCAGTACTTC
14 | TRBJ2-3 | - | many | TRBV20-1 | CSAREVESTDTQYF | TGCAGTGCTAGAGAGGTGGAAAGCACAGATACGCAGTATTTT
15 | TRBJ2-7 | - | many | TRBV28 | CASSSPGTTSYEQYF | TGTGCCAGCAGTTCCCCCGGGACAACTTCCTACGAGCAGTACTTC
16 | TRBJ1-6 | TRBD1 | many | TRBV27 | CASSLRQGGYGSPLHF | TGTGCCAGCAGTTTACGACAGGGGGGCTACGGTTCACCCCTCCACTTT
15 | TRBJ2-3 | TRBD2 | - | TRBV11-2 | CASSSTSALTDTQYF | TGTGCCAGCAGCTCCACTAGCGCCCTCACAGATACGCAGTATTTT
8 | TRBJ1-2 | - | many | TRBV29-1 | CSVEGYTF | TGCAGCGTTGAGGGGTACACCTTC
16 | TRBJ1-1 | TRBD1 | many | TRBV7-3 | CASSLTGGPEITEAFF | TGTGCCAGCAGCTTAACAGGGGGCCCTGAAATCACTGAAGCTTTCTTT
13 | TRBJ2-4 | - | many | TRBV6-2/TRBV6-3 | CASSYSSGNIQYF | TGTGCCAGCAGTTACTCTTCAGGAAACATTCAGTACTTC
16 | TRBJ2-4 | TRBD1 | many | TRBV29-1 | CSVEDRQTGQRNIQYF | TGCAGCGTTGAAGATAGGCAGACAGGGCAGCGAAACATTCAGTACTTC
14 | TRBJ2-6 | - | many | TRBV12-3/TRBV12-4 | CAIQTGSGANVLTF | TGTGCCATCCAGACCGGTTCTGGGGCCAACGTCCTGACTTTC
13 | TRBJ2-7 | - | many | TRBV7-2 | CASSSQSLYEQYF | TGTGCCAGCAGCTCCCAGTCCCTCTACGAGCAGTACTTC
16 | TRBJ1-6 | - | many | TRBV9 | CASSVDTSPGDSPLHF | TGTGCCAGCAGCGTCGACACATCCCCAGGGGACTCACCCCTCCACTTT
15 | TRBJ2-1 | TRBD2 | - | TRBV27 | CASSPQRTSVYEQFF | TGTGCCAGCAGTCCTCAGAGGACTAGCGTCTATGAGCAGTTCTTC
15 | TRBJ2-7 | TRBD1 | once | TRBV28 | CASSDYRGRSYEQYF | TGTGCCAGCAGTGACTACAGGGGGCGATCCTACGAGCAGTACTTC
12 | TRBJ1-1 | - | many | TRBV6-2/TRBV6-3 | CASSLVRTEAFF | TGTGCCAGCAGTTTGGTCCGGACTGAAGCTTTCTTT
11 | TRBJ2-4 | - | many | TRBV20-1 | CSGALVNIQYF | TGCTCCGGGGCTCTCGTAAACATTCAGTACTTC
15 | TRBJ1-2 | - | many | TRBV5-5 | CASSLVVVAGVGYTF | TGTGCCAGCAGCTTGGTCGTCGTGGCAGGGGTGGGCTACACCTTC
16 | TRBJ1-5 | - | many | TRBV24-1 | CATSDSRGMSNQPQHF | TGTGCCACCAGTGATTCCAGGGGCATGAGCAATCAGCCCCAGCATTTT
14 | TRBJ1-6 | - | many | TRBV5-1 | CASSLGQRNSPLHF | TGCGCCAGCAGCTTGGGACAGCGGAATTCACCCCTCCACTTT
16 | TRBJ2-3 | TRBD1 | many | TRBV20-1 | CSASPPRQGARYTQYF | TGCAGTGCTAGCCCTCCCCGGCAGGGGGCGCGGTATACGCAGTATTTT
14 | TRBJ1-1 | - | many | TRBV5-1 | CASSKTPGVTEAFF | TGCGCCAGCAGCAAGACTCCTGGGGTGACTGAAGCTTTCTTT
18 | TRBJ2-5 | - | many | TRBV4-3 | CASSQDGPDRVEGETQYF | TGCGCCAGCAGCCAAGACGGACCTGACAGGGTGGAGGGAGAGACCCAGTACTTC
14 | TRBJ2-2 | - | few | TRBV7-2 | CASSPEVLTGELFF | TGTGCCAGCAGCCCCGAGGTTCTCACCGGGGAGCTGTTTTTT
16 | TRBJ2-2 | - | many | TRBV18 | CASSPQGELNTGELFF | TGTGCCAGCTCACCACAGGGGGAGCTGAACACCGGGGAGCTGTTTTTT
15 | TRBJ2-7 | TRBD1 | many | TRBV20-1 | CSAESLGGQGYEQYF | TGCAGTGCTGAATCCCTCGGGGGACAGGGCTACGAGCAGTACTTC
15 | TRBJ1-4 | - | many | TRBV4-3 | CASSQDPGYWEKLFF | TGCGCCAGCAGCCAAGATCCGGGATATTGGGAAAAACTGTTTTTT
20 | TRBJ1-4 | - | many | TRBV5-1 | CASSFSAQFSQDTILEKLFF | TGCGCCAGCAGCTTTTCCGCCCAGTTTTCACAGGATACAATCCTGGAAAAACTGTTTTTT
15 | TRBJ2-6 | - | many | TRBV7-2 | CASSPRVTGANVLTF | TGTGCCAGCAGCCCCAGGGTAACTGGGGCCAACGTCCTGACTTTC
15 | TRBJ1-1 | TRBD1 | many | TRBV6-5 | CASSPAPGQSTEAFF | TGTGCCAGCAGTCCAGCACCGGGACAGAGCACTGAAGCTTTCTTT
13 | TRBJ1-5 | - | many | TRBV20-1 | CSARDRDNQPQHF | TGCAGTGCTAGAGACAGGGACAATCAGCCCCAGCATTTT
12 | TRBJ1-2 | TRBD1 | many | TRBV29-1 | CSVVRGQYGYTF | TGCAGCGTTGTAAGGGGACAGTATGGCTACACCTTC
14 | TRBJ1-5 | - | many | TRBV15 | CATQHSNRVQPQHF | TGTGCCACCCAGCATTCCAACAGGGTTCAGCCCCAGCATTTT
16 | TRBJ1-3 | - | many | TRBV7-2 | CASSFGIGRSGNTIYF | TGTGCCAGCAGCTTTGGGATAGGACGCTCTGGAAACACCATATATTTT